This T cell receptor (beta chain) emerged from a study of blood T cell repertoires in COVID-19. Across the whole study: Acute-phase and convalescent COVID-19 samples originated in the United States, Italy and Spain.

Libraries were prepared by immunoSEQ multiplex PCR; TCRdb keeps only in-frame clonotypes and omits some of them. In the table there are some 75,000 clones, over 80% of which are singletons. The sequence was obtained from a man over 45 with COVID-19, enrolled during active disease. Sequenced input: peripheral blood.

The CDR3 here is CASSVSQGAPKSGYTF. The CDR3 coding sequence is TGTGCCAGCAGCGTTAGCCAGGGTGCCCCTAAGAGTGGCTACACCTTC. The J gene is TRBJ1-2, the V gene TRBV9, with a weak D call TRBD1 (5 bases). Trimming removed 2 bases at V and 7 bases at J, with 21 bases between. Germline loops: CDR1 SGDLS, CDR2 YYNGEE. The CDR3 is 16 residues long. Full variable domain (outside the CDR3, taken from reference TRBV9 and TRBJ1-2): DSGVTQTPKHLITATGQRVTLRCSPRSGDLSVYWYQQSLDQGLQFLIQYYNGEERAKGNILERFSAQQFPDLHSELNLSSLELGDSALYFCASSVSQGAPKSGYTFGSGTRLTVV.